The following is a T cell receptor beta chain sequence with its context. Clones were read by immunoSEQ multiplex PCR, and TCRdb kept only the in-frame ones, dropping some. The sample includes 400,000 to 500,000 clones, roughly 90% of them seen just once. The data are from a study of blood T cell repertoires in COVID-19. Per the germline V gene, CDR1 is LGHDT and CDR2 is YNNKEL (reference sequence). This CDR3 comprises 15 residues. Deletions cut 1 base from V and 0 bases from J, with 9 bases between. Sequencing was done on a sample of peripheral blood. The receptor was isolated from a woman aged 30 to 39 with active or convalescent COVID-19. J is TRBJ1-2 and V is TRBV3-1 (or the pseudogene TRBV3-2); possibly TRBD1 for D (6 bases). CDR3 coding DNA: TGTGCCAGCAGCCAAGGCTCAGGGGCTAACTATGGCTACACCTTC. It specifies CASSQGSGANYGYTF.